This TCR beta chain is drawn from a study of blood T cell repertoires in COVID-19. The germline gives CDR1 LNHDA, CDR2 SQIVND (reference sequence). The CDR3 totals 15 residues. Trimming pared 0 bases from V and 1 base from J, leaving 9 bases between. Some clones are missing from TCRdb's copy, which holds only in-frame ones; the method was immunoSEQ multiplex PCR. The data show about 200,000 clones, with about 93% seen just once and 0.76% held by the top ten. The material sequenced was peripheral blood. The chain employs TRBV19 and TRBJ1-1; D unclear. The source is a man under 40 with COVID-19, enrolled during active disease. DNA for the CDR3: TGTGCCAGTAGTATAGATCATCAGGAGAACACTGAAGCTTTCTTT. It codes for CASSIDHQENTEAFF.